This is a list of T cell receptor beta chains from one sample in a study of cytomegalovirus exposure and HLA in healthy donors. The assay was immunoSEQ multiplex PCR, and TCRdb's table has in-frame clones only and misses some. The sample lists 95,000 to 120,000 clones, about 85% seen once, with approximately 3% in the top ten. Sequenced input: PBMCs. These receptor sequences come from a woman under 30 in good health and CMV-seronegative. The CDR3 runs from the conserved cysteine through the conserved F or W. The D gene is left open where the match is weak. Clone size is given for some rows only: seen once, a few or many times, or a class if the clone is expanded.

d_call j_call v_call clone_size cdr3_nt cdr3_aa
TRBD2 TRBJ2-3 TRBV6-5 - TGTGCCAGCAGCCCCAGCGGGGCCGCAGATACGCAGTATTTT CASSPSGAADTQYF
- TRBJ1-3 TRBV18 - TGTGCCAGCTCACCAGCGGCCAGCTCTGGAAACACCATATATTTT CASSPAASSGNTIYF
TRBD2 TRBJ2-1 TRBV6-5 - TGTGCCAGCAGTGGGGGTGGCGGGGGGAATGAGCAGTTCTTC CASSGGGGGNEQFF
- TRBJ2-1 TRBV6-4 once TGTGCCAGCAGTGACTCGGAGGGTGGGGGCAATGAGCAGTTCTTC CASSDSEGGGNEQFF
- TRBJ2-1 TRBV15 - TGTGCCACCAGCATTTGGCGTGGGGTCAGCGGGTGGCACAATGAGCAGTTCTTC CATSIWRGVSGWHNEQFF
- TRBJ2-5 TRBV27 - TGTGCCAGCAGTCCCCGACTAGTTAGGGAGACCCAGTACTTC CASSPRLVRETQYF
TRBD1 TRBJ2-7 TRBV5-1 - TGCGCCAGCAGCTTGGGAGACAGGGTCTACGAGCAGTACTTC CASSLGDRVYEQYF
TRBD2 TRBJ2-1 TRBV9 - TGTGCCAGCAGCGTAGGCACGGGGGGGCCCAATGAGCAGTTCTTC CASSVGTGGPNEQFF
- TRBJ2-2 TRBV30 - TGTGCCTGGAGCTCTGCCGGGGAGCTGTTTTTT CAWSSAGELFF
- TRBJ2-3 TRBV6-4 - TGTGCCAGCAGTGACTCGGCCGGACTAACGCAGTATTTT CASSDSAGLTQYF
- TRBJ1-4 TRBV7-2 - TGTGCCAGCACCCAAACGGCAGGGATTAATGAAAAACTGTTTTTT CASTQTAGINEKLFF
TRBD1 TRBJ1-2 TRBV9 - TGTGCCAGCAGCTTTTCGCCCTCACAGGGGGTGGGGGGCTACACCTTC CASSFSPSQGVGGYTF
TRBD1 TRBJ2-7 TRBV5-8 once TGTGCCAGCAGGGGGACAGGGCACGAGCAGTACTTC CASRGTGHEQYF
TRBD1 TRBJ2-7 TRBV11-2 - TGTGCCAGCAGCTTAGCCACAGGGGTTGGAACCTACGAGCAGTACTTC CASSLATGVGTYEQYF
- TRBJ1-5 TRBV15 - TGTGCCACCAGCAGCTTGGGGGGGGTGGGCAATCAGCCCCAGCATTTT CATSSLGGVGNQPQHF
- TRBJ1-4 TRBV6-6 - TGTGCCAGCAGTTATTCAGTCTCCGCAACTAATGAAAAACTGTTTTTT CASSYSVSATNEKLFF
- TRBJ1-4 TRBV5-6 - TGTGCCAGCAGCTTGGCCGATTATCAGGAAAAACTGTTTTTT CASSLADYQEKLFF
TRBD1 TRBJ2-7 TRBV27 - TGTGCCAGCAGTTTCGGACAGGGGACGTCCAACGAGCAGTACTTC CASSFGQGTSNEQYF
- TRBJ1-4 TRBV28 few - CASSSSAGVEKLFF
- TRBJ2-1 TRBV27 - TGTGCCAGCAGTTCCCCAGGGCAGGAGCAGTTCTTC CASSSPGQEQFF
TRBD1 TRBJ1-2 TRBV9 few TGTGCCAGCAGCGGACAGGGACGGGGCTACACCTTC CASSGQGRGYTF
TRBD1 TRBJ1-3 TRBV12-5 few TGTGCTAGTGGTTCGCAGGGGGCTGGAAACACCATATATTTT CASGSQGAGNTIYF
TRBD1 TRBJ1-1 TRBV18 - TGTGCCAGCTCATCGAGCCAGGGGGCTACTGAAGCTTTCTTT CASSSSQGATEAFF
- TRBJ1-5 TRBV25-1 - TGTGCCAGCAGTGAATACGGGGTAAATCAGCCCCAGCATTTT CASSEYGVNQPQHF
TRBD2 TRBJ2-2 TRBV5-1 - TGCGCCAGCAGCTCGGGACTAGCGGGGGGTCCAAACACCGGGGAGCTGTTTTTT CASSSGLAGGPNTGELFF
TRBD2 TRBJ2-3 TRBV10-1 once TGCGCCAGCAGTGAGTGGACTAGCGGGGGGCTAGATACGCAGTATTTT CASSEWTSGGLDTQYF
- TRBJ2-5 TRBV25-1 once TGTGCCAGCAGTGAATACGTAGATCCGACCCAGTACTTC CASSEYVDPTQYF
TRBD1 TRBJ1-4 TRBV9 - TGTGCCAGCAGCGAAAAAGACAGGGTAATGCCTGAAAAACTGTTTTTT CASSEKDRVMPEKLFF
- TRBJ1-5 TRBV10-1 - TGCGCCACAAGTGGGGGGATTTACAATCAGCCCCAGCATTTT CATSGGIYNQPQHF